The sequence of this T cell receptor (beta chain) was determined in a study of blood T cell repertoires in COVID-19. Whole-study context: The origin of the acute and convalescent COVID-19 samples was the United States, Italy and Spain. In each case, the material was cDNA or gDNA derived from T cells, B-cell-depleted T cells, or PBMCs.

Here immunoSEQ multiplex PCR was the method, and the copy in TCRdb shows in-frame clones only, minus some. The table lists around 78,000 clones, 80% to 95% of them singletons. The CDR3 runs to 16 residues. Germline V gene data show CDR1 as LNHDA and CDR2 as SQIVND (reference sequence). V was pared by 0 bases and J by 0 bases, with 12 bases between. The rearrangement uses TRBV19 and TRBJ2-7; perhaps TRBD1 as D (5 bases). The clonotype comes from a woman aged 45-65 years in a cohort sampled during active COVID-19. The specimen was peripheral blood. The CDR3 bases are TGTGCCAGTAGTATAGATGGGGCCTCAGGCTCCTACGAGCAGTACTTC. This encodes CASSIDGASGSYEQYF.